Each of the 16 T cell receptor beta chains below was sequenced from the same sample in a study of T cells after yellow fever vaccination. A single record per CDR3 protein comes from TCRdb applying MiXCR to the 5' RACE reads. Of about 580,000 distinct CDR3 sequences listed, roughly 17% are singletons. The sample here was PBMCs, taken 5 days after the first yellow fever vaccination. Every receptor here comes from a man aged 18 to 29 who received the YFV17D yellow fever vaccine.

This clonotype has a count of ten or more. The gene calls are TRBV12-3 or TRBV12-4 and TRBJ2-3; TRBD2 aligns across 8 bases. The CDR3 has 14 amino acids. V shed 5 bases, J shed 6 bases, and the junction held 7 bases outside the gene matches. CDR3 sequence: CASSRGAGADTQYF. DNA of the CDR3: TGTGCCAGCAGTCGGGGAGCGGGGGCGGATACGCAGTATTTT.

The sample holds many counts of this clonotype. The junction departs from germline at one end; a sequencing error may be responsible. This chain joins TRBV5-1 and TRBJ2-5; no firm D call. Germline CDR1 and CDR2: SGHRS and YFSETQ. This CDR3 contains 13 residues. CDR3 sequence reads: CASSLSPGETQYF. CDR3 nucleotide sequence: TGTGCCAGCAGCTTATCGCCCGGGGAGACCCAGTACTTC.

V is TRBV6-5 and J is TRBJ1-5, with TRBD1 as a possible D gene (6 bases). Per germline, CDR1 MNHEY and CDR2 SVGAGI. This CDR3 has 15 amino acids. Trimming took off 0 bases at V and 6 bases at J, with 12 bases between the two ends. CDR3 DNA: TGTGCCAGCAGTTACTCCGTGGGGGCTAGTCAGCCCCAGCATTTT. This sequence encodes CASSYSVGASQPQHF.

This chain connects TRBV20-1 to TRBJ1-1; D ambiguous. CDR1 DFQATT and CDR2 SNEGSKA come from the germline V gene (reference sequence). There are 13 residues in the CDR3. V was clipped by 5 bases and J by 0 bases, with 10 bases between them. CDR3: CSASQTLNTEAFF. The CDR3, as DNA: TGCAGTGCTTCCCAGACTCTGAACACTGAAGCTTTCTTT.

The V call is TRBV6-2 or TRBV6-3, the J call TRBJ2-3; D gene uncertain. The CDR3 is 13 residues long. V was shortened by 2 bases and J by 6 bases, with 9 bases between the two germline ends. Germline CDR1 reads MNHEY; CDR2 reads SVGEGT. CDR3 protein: CASSYDRDDTQYF. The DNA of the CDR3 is TGTGCCAGCAGTTACGACCGAGACGATACGCAGTATTTT.

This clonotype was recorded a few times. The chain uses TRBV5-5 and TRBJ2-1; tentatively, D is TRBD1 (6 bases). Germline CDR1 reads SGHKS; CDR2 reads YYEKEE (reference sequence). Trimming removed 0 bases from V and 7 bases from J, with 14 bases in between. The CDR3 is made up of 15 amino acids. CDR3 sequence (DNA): TGTGCCAGCAGCTTGGACCGACAGGTTTGGAATGAGCAGTTCTTC. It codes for CASSLDRQVWNEQFF.

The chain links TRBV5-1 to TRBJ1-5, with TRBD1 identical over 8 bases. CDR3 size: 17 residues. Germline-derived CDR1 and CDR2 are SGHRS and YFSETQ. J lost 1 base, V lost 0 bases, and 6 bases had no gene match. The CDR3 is CASSLAPTGVSNQPQHF. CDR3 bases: TGCGCCAGCAGCTTGGCTCCGACAGGGGTGAGCAATCAGCCCCAGCATTTT.

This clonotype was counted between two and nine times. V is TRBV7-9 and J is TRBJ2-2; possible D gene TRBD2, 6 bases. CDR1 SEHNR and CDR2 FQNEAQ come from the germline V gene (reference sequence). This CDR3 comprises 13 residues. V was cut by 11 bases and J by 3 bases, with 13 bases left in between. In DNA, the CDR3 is TGTGCCGGCACAAGGGAGGACACCGGGGAGCTGTTTTTT. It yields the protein CAGTREDTGELFF. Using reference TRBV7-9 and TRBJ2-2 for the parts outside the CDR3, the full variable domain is DTGVSQNPRHKITKRGQNVTFRCDPISEHNRLYWYRQTLGQGPEFLTYFQNEAQLEKSRLLSDRFSAERPKGSFSTLEIQRTEQGDSAMYLCAGTREDTGELFFGEGSRLTVL.

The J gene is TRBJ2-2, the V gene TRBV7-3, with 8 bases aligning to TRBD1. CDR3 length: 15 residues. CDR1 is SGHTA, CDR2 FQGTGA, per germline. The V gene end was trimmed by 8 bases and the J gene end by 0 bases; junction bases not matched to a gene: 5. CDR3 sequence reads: CASGAGGANTGELFF. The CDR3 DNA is TGTGCCAGCGGCGCAGGGGGCGCGAACACCGGGGAGCTGTTTTTT.

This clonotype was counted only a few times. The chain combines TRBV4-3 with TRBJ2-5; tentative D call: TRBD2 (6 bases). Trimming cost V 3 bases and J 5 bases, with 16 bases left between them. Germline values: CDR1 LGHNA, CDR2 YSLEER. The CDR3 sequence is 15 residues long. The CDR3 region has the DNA TGCGCCAGCAGCCAGTCAAGGGGAGGTTGGGAGACCCAGTACTTC. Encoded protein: CASSQSRGGWETQYF.

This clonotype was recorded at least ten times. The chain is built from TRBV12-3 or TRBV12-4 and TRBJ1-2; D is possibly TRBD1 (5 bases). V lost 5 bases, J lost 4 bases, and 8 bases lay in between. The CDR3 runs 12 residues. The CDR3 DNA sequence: TGTGCCAGCAGTGCGACAGCCTATGGCTACACCTTC. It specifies CASSATAYGYTF.

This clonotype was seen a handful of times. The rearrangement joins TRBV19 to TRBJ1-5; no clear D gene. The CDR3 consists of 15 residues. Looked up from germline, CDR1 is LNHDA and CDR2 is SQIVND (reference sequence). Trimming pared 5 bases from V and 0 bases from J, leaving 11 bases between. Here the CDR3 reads CASSSSSSSNQPQHF. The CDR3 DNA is TGTGCCAGTAGTTCTAGTTCTAGTAGCAATCAGCCCCAGCATTTT.

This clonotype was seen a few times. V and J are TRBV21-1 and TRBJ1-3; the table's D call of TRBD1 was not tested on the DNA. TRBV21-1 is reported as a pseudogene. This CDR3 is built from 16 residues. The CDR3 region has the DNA TGTGCCAGCCGGGACAGGGGGCGTCTTGCTGGAAACACCATATATTTT. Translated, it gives CASRDRGRLAGNTIYF.

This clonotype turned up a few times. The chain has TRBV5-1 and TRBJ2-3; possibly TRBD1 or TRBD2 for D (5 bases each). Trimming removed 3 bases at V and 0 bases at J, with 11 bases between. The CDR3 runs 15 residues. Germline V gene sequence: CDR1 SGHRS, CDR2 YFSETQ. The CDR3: CASSSRDPSTDTQYF. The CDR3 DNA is TGCGCCAGCAGCTCCCGGGACCCGAGCACAGATACGCAGTATTTT.

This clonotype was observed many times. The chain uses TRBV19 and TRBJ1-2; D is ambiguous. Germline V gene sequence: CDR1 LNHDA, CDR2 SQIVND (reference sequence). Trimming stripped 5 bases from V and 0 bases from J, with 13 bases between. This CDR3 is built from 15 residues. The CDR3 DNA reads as TGTGCCAGTAGTCCGATGGACGGGGCTAACTATGGCTACACCTTC. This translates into CASSPMDGANYGYTF.

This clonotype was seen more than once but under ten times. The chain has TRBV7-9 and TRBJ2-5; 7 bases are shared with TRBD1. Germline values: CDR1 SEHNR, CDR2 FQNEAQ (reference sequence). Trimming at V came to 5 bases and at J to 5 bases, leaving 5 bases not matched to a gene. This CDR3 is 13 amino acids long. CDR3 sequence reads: CASSAEQGETQYF. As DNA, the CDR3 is TGTGCCAGCAGCGCCGAACAGGGGGAGACCCAGTACTTC.